Described below is a single TCR beta chain sequence and its context. This entry is derived from a study of regulatory T cells in long-lasting Graves disease. Sample time point: newly diagnosed GD, antithyroid drugs for less than 3 months. There was RNA extracted from PBMCs, and the TCR library was made from it. CDR1 is SEHNR and CDR2 is FQNEAQ in the germline V gene (reference sequence). V lost 2 bases to trimming and J lost 14 bases; unmatched junction nucleotides: 3. CDR3 length equals 12 residues. Building the TCR beta libraries relied on iRepertoire HTBI primers, and CDR3 regions underwent Arm-PCR. TCRdb independently ran MiXCR on the multiplex PCR reads; one entry per CDR3 protein. The data contain more than 300,000 distinct CDR3 sequences, roughly 10% of them singletons. This sample also belongs to another study, concerning T cells in Graves' hyperthyroidism and ophthalmopathy. That study reports: Hyperthyroidism was newly diagnosed in patients aged 18 to 65 (duration under 2 months). Primed by the HTBI set, a first-round RT-PCR was run on the TCR CDR3.

This rearrangement joins TRBV7-9 to TRBJ2-1; 10 bases are a match to TRBD2. This sequence originates from a woman younger than 35 with Graves disease. The input for sequencing was peripheral blood mononuclear cells (PBMCs), taken at new diagnosis, from a patient treated with antithyroid drugs. Here the CDR3 reads CASSLLSGREFF. CDR3 DNA: TGTGCCAGCAGCTTATTGAGCGGGAGGGAGTTCTTC.